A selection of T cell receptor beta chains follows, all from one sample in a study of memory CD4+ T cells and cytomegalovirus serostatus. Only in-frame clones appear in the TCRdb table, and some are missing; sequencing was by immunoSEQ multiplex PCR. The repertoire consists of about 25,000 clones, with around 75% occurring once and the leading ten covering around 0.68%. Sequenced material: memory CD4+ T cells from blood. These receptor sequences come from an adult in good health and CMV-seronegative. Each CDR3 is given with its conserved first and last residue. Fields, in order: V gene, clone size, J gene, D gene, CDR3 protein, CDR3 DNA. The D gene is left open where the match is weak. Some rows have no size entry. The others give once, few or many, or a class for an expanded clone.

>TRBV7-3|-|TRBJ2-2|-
CASSNTGAGELFF
TGTGCCAGCAGCAATACAGGAGCCGGGGAGCTGTTTTTT
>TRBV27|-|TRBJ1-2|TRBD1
CASSFTLQGLGGYTF
TGTGCCAGCAGTTTCACCCTACAGGGGTTAGGTGGCTACACCTTC
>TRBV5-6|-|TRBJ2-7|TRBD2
CASSPRLAGAPYEQYF
TGTGCCAGCAGCCCTCGCCTAGCGGGGGCCCCCTACGAGCAGTACTTC
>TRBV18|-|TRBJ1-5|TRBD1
CASSPRTGDSPQHF
TGTGCCAGCTCACCAAGGACAGGGGATTCGCCCCAGCATTTT
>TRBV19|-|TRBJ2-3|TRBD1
CASSPRTGITDTQYF
TGTGCCAGTAGCCCCAGGACAGGGATCACAGATACGCAGTATTTT
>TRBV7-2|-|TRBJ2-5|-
CASSLSRPEGTQYF
TGTGCCAGCAGCTTATCGAGGCCTGAAGGGACCCAGTACTTC
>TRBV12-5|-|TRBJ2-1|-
CASGLVLGSTYNEQFF
TGTGCTAGTGGTTTGGTATTGGGGAGTACCTACAATGAGCAGTTCTTC
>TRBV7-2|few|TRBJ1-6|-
CASSLAAYNSPLHF
TGTGCCAGCAGCTTAGCAGCTTATAATTCACCCCTCCACTTT
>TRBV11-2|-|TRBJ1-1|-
CASSLYVAEAFF
TGTGCCAGCAGCTTATATGTTGCTGAAGCTTTCTTT
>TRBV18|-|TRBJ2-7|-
CASSSRQAGYEQYF
TGTGCCAGCTCATCCCGACAGGCTGGCTACGAGCAGTACTTC
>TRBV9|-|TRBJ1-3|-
CASSAHENGNTIYF
TGTGCCAGCAGCGCACACGAAAATGGAAACACCATATATTTT
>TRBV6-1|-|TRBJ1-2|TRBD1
CASNDLQAGGYGYTF
TGTGCCAGCAATGATCTCCAAGCAGGGGGCTATGGCTACACCTTC
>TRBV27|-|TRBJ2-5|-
CASRLRGRWYF
TGTGCCAGCAGGCTACGGGGTCGATGGTACTTC
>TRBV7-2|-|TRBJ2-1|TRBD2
CASSWTSRSEQFF
TGTGCCAGCAGCTGGACTAGCCGGAGTGAGCAGTTCTTC
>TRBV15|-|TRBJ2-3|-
CATSTRGDFADTQYF
TGTGCCACCAGCACTAGGGGGGATTTTGCAGATACGCAGTATTTT
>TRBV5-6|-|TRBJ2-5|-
CASSLVGQGETQYF
TGTGCCAGCAGCTTGGTAGGTCAGGGGGAGACCCAGTACTTC
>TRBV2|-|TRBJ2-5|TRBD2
CASSDRGGYQETQYF
TGTGCCAGCAGTGATCGGGGGGGATACCAAGAGACCCAGTACTTC
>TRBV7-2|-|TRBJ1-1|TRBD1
CASSSTGLMNTEAFF
TGTGCCAGCAGCTCGACAGGGTTGATGAACACTGAAGCTTTCTTT
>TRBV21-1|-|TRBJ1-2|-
CASSKSQDRRNNYGYTF
TGTGCCAGCAGCAAAAGCCAGGACAGGAGAAATAACTATGGCTACACCTTC
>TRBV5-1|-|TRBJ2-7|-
CASSLVGGYEQYF
TGCGCCAGCAGCTTGGTAGGGGGCTACGAGCAGTACTTC
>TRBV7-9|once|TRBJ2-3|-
CASSLGGRGITDTQYF
TGTGCCAGCAGCTTAGGCGGTCGGGGGATCACAGATACGCAGTATTTT
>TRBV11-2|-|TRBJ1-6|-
CASSVGPNQPPLHF
TGTGCCAGCAGCGTAGGACCCAACCAGCCCCCCCTCCACTTT
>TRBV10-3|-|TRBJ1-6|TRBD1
CAISAGTGGNSPLHF
TGTGCCATCAGCGCCGGGACAGGGGGAAATTCACCCCTCCACTTT
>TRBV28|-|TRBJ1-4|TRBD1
CASSKRTGGSEKLFF
TGTGCCAGCAGTAAAAGGACAGGGGGCAGTGAAAAACTGTTTTTT
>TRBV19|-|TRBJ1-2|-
CASNPGRGRLTNYGYTF
TGTGCCAGTAACCCAGGAAGGGGGAGACTTACTAACTATGGCTACACCTTC
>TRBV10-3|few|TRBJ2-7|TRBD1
CAISPIGDRGRDEQYF
TGTGCCATCAGTCCCATAGGGGACAGGGGAAGGGACGAGCAGTACTTC
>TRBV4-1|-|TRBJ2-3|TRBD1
CASSQVPGQGKADTQYF
TGCGCCAGCAGCCAAGTCCCGGGACAGGGGAAAGCAGATACGCAGTATTTT
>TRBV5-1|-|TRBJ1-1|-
CASSLGEMNTEAFF
TGCGCCAGCAGCTTGGGTGAGATGAACACTGAAGCTTTCTTT
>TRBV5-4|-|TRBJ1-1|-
CASSPIAGTRGTLEAFF
TGTGCCAGCAGCCCAATCGCCGGGACACGCGGCACCTTAGAAGCTTTCTTT
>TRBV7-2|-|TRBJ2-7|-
CASSLGLITEQYF
TGTGCCAGCAGCTTAGGACTCATCACTGAGCAGTACTTC
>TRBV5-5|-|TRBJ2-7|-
CASSLVGYEQYF
TGTGCCAGCAGCTTGGTGGGCTACGAGCAGTACTTC
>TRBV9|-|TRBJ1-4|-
CASSFLSEGLNEKLFF
TGTGCCAGCAGCTTCTTGAGTGAGGGACTTAATGAAAAACTGTTTTTT
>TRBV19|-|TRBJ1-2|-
CASRGTQNYGYTF
TGTGCCAGTCGAGGGACCCAAAACTATGGCTACACCTTC
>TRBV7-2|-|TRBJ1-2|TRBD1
CASSFPGQANGYTF
TGTGCCAGCAGCTTCCCCGGACAGGCTAATGGCTACACCTTC
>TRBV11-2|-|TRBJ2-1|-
CASSIDRFSSYNEQFF
TGTGCCAGCAGCATCGACAGGTTCAGCTCCTACAATGAGCAGTTCTTC
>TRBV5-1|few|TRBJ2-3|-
CASSLDAVSTDTQYF
TGCGCCAGCAGCTTGGATGCGGTGTCCACAGATACGCAGTATTTT
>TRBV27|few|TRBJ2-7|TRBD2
CASSSPRGETYEQYF
TGTGCCAGCAGTTCACCCCGGGGGGAAACCTACGAGCAGTACTTC
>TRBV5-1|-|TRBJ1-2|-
CASSLRSPTIRANYGYTF
TGCGCCAGCAGCTTGCGGTCTCCCACGATTAGAGCTAACTATGGCTACACCTTC
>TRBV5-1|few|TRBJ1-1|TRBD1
CASSHTGDGTEAFF
TGCGCCAGCAGCCACACAGGGGATGGGACTGAAGCTTTCTTT
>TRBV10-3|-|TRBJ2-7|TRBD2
CAISGLAGGGEQYF
TGTGCCATCAGTGGACTAGCGGGGGGGGGAGAGCAGTACTTC
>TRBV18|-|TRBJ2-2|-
CASSTSVNTGELFF
TGTGCCAGCTCAACGTCAGTGAACACCGGGGAGCTGTTTTTT
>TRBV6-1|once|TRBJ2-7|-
CASSEMRGNYEQYF
TGTGCCAGCAGTGAAATGCGCGGGAACTACGAGCAGTACTTC
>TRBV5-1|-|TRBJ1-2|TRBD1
CASSLDRGRTYGYTF
TGCGCCAGCAGCTTGGACAGGGGGCGCACCTATGGCTACACCTTC
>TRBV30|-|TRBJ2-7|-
CAWSVRGHHQGSYEQYF
TGTGCCTGGAGTGTAAGAGGTCACCACCAAGGGTCCTACGAGCAGTACTTC
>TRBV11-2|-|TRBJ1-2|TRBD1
CASSLDRGGTGKDYGYTF
TGTGCCAGCAGCTTAGATCGTGGTGGGACAGGAAAAGACTATGGCTACACCTTC
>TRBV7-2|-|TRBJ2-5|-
CASSLILGGTGETQYF
TGTGCCAGCAGCTTAATTCTAGGAGGGACGGGAGAGACCCAGTACTTC
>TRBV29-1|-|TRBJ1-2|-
CSVEMGYGYTF
TGCAGCGTTGAAATGGGCTATGGCTACACCTTC
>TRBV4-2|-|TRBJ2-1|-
CASSQDWGDEQFF
TGTGCCAGCAGCCAAGATTGGGGAGATGAGCAGTTCTTC
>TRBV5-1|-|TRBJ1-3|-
CASSSQQGAGNTIYF
TGCGCCAGCAGCTCACAACAGGGCGCTGGAAACACCATATATTTT
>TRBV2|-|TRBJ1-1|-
CASSHGWPKEGTEAFF
TGTGCCAGCAGCCACGGTTGGCCAAAAGAAGGAACTGAAGCTTTCTTT
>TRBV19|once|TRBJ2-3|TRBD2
CASSPDVAGTDTQYF
TGTGCCAGTAGTCCTGACGTAGCGGGGACTGATACGCAGTATTTT
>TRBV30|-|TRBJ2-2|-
CAWSRNGNTGELFF
TGTGCCTGGAGTCGGAACGGGAACACCGGGGAGCTGTTTTTT
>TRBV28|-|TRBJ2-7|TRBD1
CASRTGASYEQYF
TGTGCCAGTAGGACAGGAGCATCTTACGAGCAGTACTTC
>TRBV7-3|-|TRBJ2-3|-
CASSFGGGATDTQYF
TGTGCCAGCAGCTTTGGGGGGGGCGCCACAGATACGCAGTATTTT
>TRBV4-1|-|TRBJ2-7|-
CASSQGGGRSTGMSSYEQYF
TGCGCCAGCAGCCAAGGGGGGGGGAGATCGACAGGGATGAGCTCCTACGAGCAGTACTTC
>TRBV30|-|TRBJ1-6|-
CAWRPLLGDNSPLHF
TGTGCCTGGAGGCCGCTCCTGGGGGATAATTCACCCCTCCACTTT
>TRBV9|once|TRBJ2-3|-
CASSGTTRDTQYF
TGTGCCAGCAGCGGGACTACCAGGGATACGCAGTATTTT